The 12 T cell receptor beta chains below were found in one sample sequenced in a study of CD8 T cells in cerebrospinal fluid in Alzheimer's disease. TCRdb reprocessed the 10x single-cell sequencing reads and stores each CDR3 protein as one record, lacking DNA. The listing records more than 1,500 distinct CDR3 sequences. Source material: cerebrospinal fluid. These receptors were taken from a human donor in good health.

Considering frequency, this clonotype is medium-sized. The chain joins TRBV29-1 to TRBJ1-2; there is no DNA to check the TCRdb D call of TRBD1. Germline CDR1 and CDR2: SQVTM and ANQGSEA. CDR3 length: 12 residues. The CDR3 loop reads CSTAGQPYGYTF.

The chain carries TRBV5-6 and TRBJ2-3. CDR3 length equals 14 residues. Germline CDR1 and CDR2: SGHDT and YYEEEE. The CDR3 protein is CASSFMASTDTQYF.

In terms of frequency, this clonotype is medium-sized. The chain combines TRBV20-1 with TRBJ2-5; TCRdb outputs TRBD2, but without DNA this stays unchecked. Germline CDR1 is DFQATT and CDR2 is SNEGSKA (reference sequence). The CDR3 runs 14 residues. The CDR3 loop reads CSASLLAGAETQYF.

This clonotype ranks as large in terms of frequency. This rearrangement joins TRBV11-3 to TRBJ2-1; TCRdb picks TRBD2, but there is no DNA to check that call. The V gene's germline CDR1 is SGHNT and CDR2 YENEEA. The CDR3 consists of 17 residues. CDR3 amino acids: CASSLRSGTSGNNEQFF.

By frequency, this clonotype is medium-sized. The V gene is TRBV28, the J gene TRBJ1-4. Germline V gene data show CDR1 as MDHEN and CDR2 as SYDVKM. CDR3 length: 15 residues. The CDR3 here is CASSSAGATNEKLFF.

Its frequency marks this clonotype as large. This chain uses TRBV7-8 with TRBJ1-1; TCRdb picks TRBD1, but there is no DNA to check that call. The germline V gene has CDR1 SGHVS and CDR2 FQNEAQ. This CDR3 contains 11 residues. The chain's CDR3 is CASSPGRIAFF.

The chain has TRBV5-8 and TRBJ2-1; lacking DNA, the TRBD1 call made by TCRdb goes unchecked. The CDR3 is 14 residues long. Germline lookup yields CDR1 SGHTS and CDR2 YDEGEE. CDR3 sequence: CASSPTGTGYEQFF.

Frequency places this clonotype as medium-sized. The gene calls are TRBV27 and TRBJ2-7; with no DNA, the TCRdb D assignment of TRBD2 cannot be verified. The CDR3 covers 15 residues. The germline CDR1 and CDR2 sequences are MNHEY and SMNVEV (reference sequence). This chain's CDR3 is CASSSGGGASYEQYF.

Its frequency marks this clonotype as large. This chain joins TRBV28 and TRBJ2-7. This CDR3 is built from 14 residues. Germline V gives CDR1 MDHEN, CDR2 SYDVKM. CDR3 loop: CASSFGGLLHEQYF.

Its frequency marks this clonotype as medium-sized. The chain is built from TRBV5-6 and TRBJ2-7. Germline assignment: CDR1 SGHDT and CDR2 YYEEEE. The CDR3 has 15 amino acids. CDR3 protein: CASSLARRNSYEQYF.

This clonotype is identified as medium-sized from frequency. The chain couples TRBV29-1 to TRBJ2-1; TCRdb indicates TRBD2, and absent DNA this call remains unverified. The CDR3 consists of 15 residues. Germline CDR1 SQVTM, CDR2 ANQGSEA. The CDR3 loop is CSANIAGGSYNEQFF.

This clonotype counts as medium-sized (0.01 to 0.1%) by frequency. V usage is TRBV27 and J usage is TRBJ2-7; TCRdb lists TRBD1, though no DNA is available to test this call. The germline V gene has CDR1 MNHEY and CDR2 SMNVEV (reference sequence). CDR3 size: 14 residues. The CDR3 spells CAIPRGTGGTEQYF.